A selection of T cell receptor beta chains follows, all from one sample in a study of early T cells in non-severe SARS-CoV-2 infection. From the 5' RACE reads, TCRdb called clonotypes with MiXCR, one entry per CDR3 protein. The repertoire holds around 30,000 distinct CDR3 sequences, with around 5% as singletons. Sequenced sample: whole blood. The receptors originated from an adult who was a healthcare worker with PCR-confirmed SARS-CoV-2 infection or an uninfected control (not recorded which). The CDR3 runs from the conserved cysteine through the conserved F or W. Each record gives: CDR3 length, clone size, J gene, D gene, V gene, CDR3 DNA, CDR3 protein. D genes are given only for firm matches. For some rows the clone size is stated as once, few or many, or as a class when expanded; others skip it.

>17|.|TRBJ2-5|TRBD2|TRBV27
TGTGCCAGCAGTGCACGGACTAGCGGGAGTAGGCAAGAGACCCAGTACTTC
CASSARTSGSRQETQYF
>16|few|TRBJ2-1|TRBD2|TRBV11-2
TGTGCCAGCAGCTCCCAATTAGCGGGAGTGGGCCATGAGCAGTTCTTC
CASSSQLAGVGHEQFF
>12|few|TRBJ1-2|.|TRBV4-2
TGTGCCAGCAGCCAAGAGGCAGACCGCTACACCTTC
CASSQEADRYTF
>14|many|TRBJ2-3|TRBD1|TRBV6-6
TGTGCCAGCAGACAGGGGGCGGGCACAGATACGCAGTATTTT
CASRQGAGTDTQYF
>15|many|TRBJ2-4|TRBD2|TRBV20-1
TGCAGTGCTAGTGCACTAGCGGGAGGTAAAAACATTCAGTACTTC
CSASALAGGKNIQYF
>14|many|TRBJ2-7|TRBD1|TRBV12-3/TRBV12-4
TGTGCCAGCAGTAAGACAGGGATTGAGGGCGAGCAGTACTTC
CASSKTGIEGEQYF
>16|.|TRBJ1-5|.|TRBV18
TGTGCCAGCTCACTCCCCGGGACACCTTACGGGAAGCCCCAGCATTTT
CASSLPGTPYGKPQHF
>16|many|TRBJ2-1|.|TRBV11-2
TGTGCCAGCAGCTTAGAGGCTCTAGGGCCCTACAATGAGCAGTTCTTC
CASSLEALGPYNEQFF
>15|few|TRBJ2-1|.|TRBV15
TGTGCCACCAGCCCGGACAGAACAGACTACAATGAGCAGTTCTTC
CATSPDRTDYNEQFF
>17|.|TRBJ2-2|TRBD2|TRBV20-1
TGCAGTGCTAGAGATTTGTCGGCGGGAGATAACACCGGGGAGCTGTTTTTT
CSARDLSAGDNTGELFF
>12|many|TRBJ2-5|.|TRBV11-1
TGTGCCAGCAGCCTCAATACAGGGACCCAGTACTTC
CASSLNTGTQYF
>13|few|TRBJ2-2|.|TRBV12-3/TRBV12-4
TGTGCCAGCAGTTTGTGGGACACCGGGGAGCTGTTTTTT
CASSLWDTGELFF
>11|.|TRBJ2-4|.|TRBV20-1
TGCAGTGCTAGAGATCTAAACATTCAGTACTTC
CSARDLNIQYF
>12|few|TRBJ2-2|.|TRBV9
TGTGCCAGCAGCGTAGGGACCGGGGAGCTGTTTTTT
CASSVGTGELFF
>12|few|TRBJ2-5|.|TRBV29-1
TGCAGCGTACTCCCAGGGGTAGAGACCCAGTACTTC
CSVLPGVETQYF
>13|many|TRBJ1-1|.|TRBV7-9
TGTGCCAGCAGCTCTCCAACGGTCCTTGAAGCTTTCTTT
CASSSPTVLEAFF
>16|many|TRBJ2-1|TRBD2|TRBV11-2
TGTGCCAGCAGCTCGCTAGCGGGGACTGACTACAATGAGCAGTTCTTC
CASSSLAGTDYNEQFF
>13|.|TRBJ1-5|.|TRBV12-5
TGTGCTAGTGGTACCGTTTTAGCTCAGCCCCAGCATTTT
CASGTVLAQPQHF
>15|once|TRBJ2-3|.|TRBV7-9
TGTGCCAGCAGCTTAGACGTCGGGGCCGCAGATACGCAGTATTTT
CASSLDVGAADTQYF
>13|many|TRBJ2-5|.|TRBV5-5
TGTGCCAGCAGCCCCAACTTCCGAGAGACCCAGTACTTC
CASSPNFRETQYF
>14|many|TRBJ2-1|.|TRBV12-5
TGTGCTAGTGGTTCTAGCGTCTCCTACAATGAGCAGTTCTTC
CASGSSVSYNEQFF
>13|many|TRBJ1-4|.|TRBV5-1
TGCGCCAGCAGCTTGAAACCGGGGGAAAAACTGTTTTTT
CASSLKPGEKLFF
>14|.|TRBJ1-1|.|TRBV3-1
TGTGCCAGCAGCCAAGACCTCGTGCAGGTGCGCGCTTTCTTT
CASSQDLVQVRAFF
>13|.|TRBJ2-4|.|TRBV2
TGTGCCAGCAGTGACAGAATAAAAAACATTCAGTACTTC
CASSDRIKNIQYF
>17|.|TRBJ2-1|TRBD2|TRBV5-1
TGCGCCAGCAGCCCGTCCCTAGCGGGAGCGGGCTACAATGAGCAGTTCTTC
CASSPSLAGAGYNEQFF
>14|many|TRBJ2-7|TRBD2|TRBV7-2
TGTGCCAGCAGCCATAGCGGGAGTGCCTACGAGCAGTACTTC
CASSHSGSAYEQYF
>14|few|TRBJ1-1|.|TRBV6-2/TRBV6-3
TGTGCCAGCAGTTACGGGTGGGGCAGCCTCGAAGCTTTCTTT
CASSYGWGSLEAFF
>15|few|TRBJ1-4|.|TRBV18
TGTGCCAGCTCACCAACGGCTCCCGGGGGTGAAAAACTGTTTTTT
CASSPTAPGGEKLFF
>15|.|TRBJ1-4|.|TRBV28
TGTGCCAGCAGTACCCCAAAGGGCGGGCATGAAAAACTGTTTTTT
CASSTPKGGHEKLFF
>13|.|TRBJ1-6|.|TRBV6-5
TGTGCCAGCAGTTACTCAGGGAGTTCACCCCTCCACTTT
CASSYSGSSPLHF
>12|many|TRBJ2-3|.|TRBV12-5
TGTGCTAGTGCGCCCGCCACAGATACGCAGTATTTT
CASAPATDTQYF
>17|many|TRBJ2-3|TRBD2|TRBV9
TGTGCCAGCAGCCCAGCCATAGCGGGGGGGTCCACAGATACGCAGTATTTT
CASSPAIAGGSTDTQYF
>15|.|TRBJ2-2|TRBD2|TRBV7-9
TGTGCCAGCAGCTTAAGGGCGGGAGAGGCCGGGGAGCTGTTTTTT
CASSLRAGEAGELFF
>18|many|TRBJ1-4|.|TRBV7-9
TGTGCCAGCAGCTTAGGGCCGGAGACCCTTGCAACTAATGAAAAACTGTTTTTT
CASSLGPETLATNEKLFF
>17|few|TRBJ2-5|TRBD1|TRBV6-2/TRBV6-3
TGTGCCAGCAGTTCAAGAGCCGCCGGGACAGGGCAAGAGACCCAGTACTTC
CASSSRAAGTGQETQYF
>15|.|TRBJ2-7|.|TRBV7-9
TGTGCCAGCAGCCACCAGCCAGGGCCCTCCTACGAGCAGTACTTC
CASSHQPGPSYEQYF
>15|many|TRBJ1-6|TRBD1|TRBV7-9
TGTGCCAGCAGCTTGGACAGGGTGACTAATTCACCCCTCCACTTT
CASSLDRVTNSPLHF
>15|medium-sized|TRBJ1-1|TRBD1|TRBV7-9
TGTGCCAGCAGTTTGACAGGGGTCGCGGACACTGAAGCTTTCTTT
CASSLTGVADTEAFF
>16|.|TRBJ1-6|.|TRBV9
TGTGCCAGCAGCGCCTTGGAGGGGCGGTATAATTCACCCCTCCACTTT
CASSALEGRYNSPLHF
>15|.|TRBJ1-4|.|TRBV7-2
TGTGCCAGCAGCTCCCCTGATCGAACTAATGAAAAACTGTTTTTT
CASSSPDRTNEKLFF
>14|many|TRBJ1-4|.|TRBV19
TGTGCCACCCCTGGGGGTGCAACTAATGAAAAACTGTTTTTT
CATPGGATNEKLFF
>16|.|TRBJ2-1|TRBD2|TRBV4-2
TGTGCCAGCAGCCAAGTGGCGCGGGAGAGTGTGAATGAGCAGTTCTTC
CASSQVARESVNEQFF
>12|many|TRBJ2-7|.|TRBV29-1
TGCAGCGTTGAACAGGGAAACTACGAGCAGTACTTC
CSVEQGNYEQYF
>15|few|TRBJ2-7|.|TRBV7-8
TGTGCCAGCAGCCCGGACGGATCCCAGGGGAGGGAGCAGTACTTC
CASSPDGSQGREQYF
>11|many|TRBJ2-1|.|TRBV12-3/TRBV12-4
TGTGCCAGCAGTGTATCCGGGGAGCAGTTCTTC
CASSVSGEQFF
>14|.|TRBJ2-3|.|TRBV30
TGTGCCTGGAGGGATTGGGGGAGCACAGATACGCAGTATTTT
CAWRDWGSTDTQYF
>17|many|TRBJ1-6|.|TRBV12-3/TRBV12-4
TGTGCCAGCAGTTTAGCGCTCGGGAGCTCCTATAATTCACCCCTCCACTTT
CASSLALGSSYNSPLHF